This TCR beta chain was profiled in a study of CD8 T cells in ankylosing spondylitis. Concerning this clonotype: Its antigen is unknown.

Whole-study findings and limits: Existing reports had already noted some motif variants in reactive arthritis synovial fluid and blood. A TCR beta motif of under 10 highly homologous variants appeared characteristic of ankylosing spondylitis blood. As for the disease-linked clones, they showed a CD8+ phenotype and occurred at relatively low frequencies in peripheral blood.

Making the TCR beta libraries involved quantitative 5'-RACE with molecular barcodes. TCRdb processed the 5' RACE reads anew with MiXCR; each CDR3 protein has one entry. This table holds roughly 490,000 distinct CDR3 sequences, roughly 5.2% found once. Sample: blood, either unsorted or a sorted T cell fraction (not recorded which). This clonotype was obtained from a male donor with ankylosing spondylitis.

CDR3 sequence (DNA): TGTGCCAGCAGTGACAGGGGATTTAATACGCAGTATTTT. Protein: CASSDRGFNTQYF. The chain employs TRBV25-1 and TRBJ2-3; the D gene is possibly TRBD1 (6 bases). Germline-derived CDR1 and CDR2 are MGHDK and SYGVNS. The CDR3 loop spans 13 amino acids. Trimming took 3 bases from V and 7 from J, leaving 11 bases between them.